This TCR beta chain derives from a study of shared T cell receptors in the human thymus (dated by TCRdb to about 2021). About the full investigation: The study examined how self-reactive, shared T-cell receptor alpha chains are generated in the human thymus.

The table lists this clone with a count of one. Its antigen is not yet known. Base-call qualities are not available, and no considerably larger clone is one nucleotide away. The cysteine opens and the phenylalanine closes a CDR3 of 15 amino acids. Of the read, only the CDR3 DNA is kept; its 45 bases are in frame from base 1. In the germline V gene (reference sequence), CDR1 corresponds to MNHEY and CDR2 to SMNVEV. V ends up 7 bases short and J 7 bases short, with an unmatched junction base count of 9. Library preparation employed the immunoSEQ multiplex PCR assay. Imported from immuneACCESS, the table was reduced by TCRdb to in-frame sequences with V and J called. These copies leave out some clones; in studies compared against another copy, an unresolved V gene accounts for under half, and the cause of the remainder is not known. The sample table contains some 700,000 clones; only one count was recorded for roughly 88% of them. The top ten constitute approximately 0.01% of the sample.

The data also belong to a second study, concerning human thymus T cells. The second study's authors report: In Finland, the donors were immunologically healthy infants who were having open corrective cardiac surgery for congenital heart defects. The thymus tissue came from surgical resects taken out during corrective cardiac surgery. V and J gene segment usage appeared biased in both thymic and peripheral blood repertoires. According to the related research, thymic TCR repertoires were highly overlapping among unrelated individuals. The study characterized TCR alpha and beta repertoires from under ten infant thymus samples and a few related peripheral blood samples. Donor ages ranging from roughly 6 to 250 days were recorded, and 5 or 6 male and a couple of female infants were included in the cohort. Thymocytes were mechanically released from the tissue and were stored as pellets of roughly 9-30 million cells at -70 degrees C. A QIAsymphony instrument was used to extract genomic DNA from frozen cell pellets. The immunoSEQ multiplex PCR assay was used to amplify the TCRB and TCRAD loci from a standardized quantity of quality-controlled genomic DNA. The V(D)J region was spanned by amplicons of a length sufficient to cover the CDR3 and to identify V and J genes. The commercial immunoSEQ service was used to sequence amplicons on an Illumina platform. Primer bias and sequencing errors were corrected as previously described, and TCRAD and TCRB definitions were based on the IMGT database. Analysis of the repertoires was done with immunoSEQ Analyzer 3.0 and VDJTools and included basic statistics, V/J segment usage, diversity estimates, rarefaction and pairwise overlap. Chao1, ChaoE, Efron-Thisted, Shannon and inverse Simpson indices were used to estimate diversity, which was also estimated on datasets down-sampled to the smallest sample. Repertoire overlap was assessed by strict matching of CDR3 nucleotide sequence, V gene and J gene, and clustering was done by Jaccard-based multidimensional scaling. On average, approximately 790,000 unique TCRB clonotypes were obtained from thymus samples, compared with roughly 89,000 from blood samples.

Rearrangement joined TRBV27 to TRBJ2-2; 10 central bases correspond to TRBD2. This receptor was obtained from a girl under three years old with a congenital heart defect. Donor details come from another sample of the same person, matched by shared clones. The source material was thymocytes. The CDR3 here reads CASKALAGVNGELFF. In nucleotides, the sequence is TGTGCCAGCAAGGCGCTAGCGGGGGTGAACGGGGAGCTGTTTTTT.